This T cell receptor (beta chain) originates from a study of prognosis after radiotherapy for stage I lung cancer. On the study more broadly: It was considered that all non-small cell lung cancer patients were medically inoperable. Broader study findings: Shannon entropy after stereotactic body radiation therapy was lower in patients who developed distant metastases.

This clonotype was picked up many times. Its antigen remains unidentified. Genomic DNA yielded TCR beta CDR3, amplified by two-round multiplex PCR. First-round PCR used primers specific to each TRBV and TRBJ gene. TCRdb fed the multiplex PCR reads into MiXCR, producing one record per CDR3 protein. The sample has about 27,000 distinct CDR3 sequences; about 30% are singletons. CDR3 length: 15 residues. Per the germline V gene, CDR1 is LNHDA and CDR2 is SQIVND (reference sequence). J lost 8 bases, V lost 3 bases, and 5 bases had no gene match. The sequencing used PBMCs, collected before or after stereotactic body radiation therapy (not recorded which). The V call is TRBV19, the J call TRBJ1-4; TRBD1 matches at 11 bases. This receptor was taken from a donor of 50 years or more with non-small cell lung cancer. Written as DNA, the CDR3 is TGTGCCAGTAGTATCTCGGACAGGGGGCACGAAAAACTGTTTTTT. Protein sequence: CASSISDRGHEKLFF.